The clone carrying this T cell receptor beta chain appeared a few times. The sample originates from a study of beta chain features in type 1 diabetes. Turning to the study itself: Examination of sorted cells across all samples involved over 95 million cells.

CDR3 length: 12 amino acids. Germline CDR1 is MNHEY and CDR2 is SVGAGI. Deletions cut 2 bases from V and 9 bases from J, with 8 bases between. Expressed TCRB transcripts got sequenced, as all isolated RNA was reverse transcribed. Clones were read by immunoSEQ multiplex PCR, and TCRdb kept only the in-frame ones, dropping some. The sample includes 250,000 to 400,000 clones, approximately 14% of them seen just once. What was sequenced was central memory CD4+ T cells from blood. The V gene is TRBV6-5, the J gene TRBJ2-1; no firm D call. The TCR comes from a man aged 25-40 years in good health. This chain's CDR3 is CASSYDQTEQFF. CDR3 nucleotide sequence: TGTGCCAGCAGTTACGACCAGACTGAGCAGTTCTTC.